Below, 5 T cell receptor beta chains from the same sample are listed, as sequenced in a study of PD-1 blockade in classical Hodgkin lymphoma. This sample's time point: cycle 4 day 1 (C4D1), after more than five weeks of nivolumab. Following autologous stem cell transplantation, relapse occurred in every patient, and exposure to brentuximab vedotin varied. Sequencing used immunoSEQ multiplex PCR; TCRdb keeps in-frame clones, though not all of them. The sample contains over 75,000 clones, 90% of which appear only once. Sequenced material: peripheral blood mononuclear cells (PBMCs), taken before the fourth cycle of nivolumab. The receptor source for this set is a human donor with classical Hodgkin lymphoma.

The CDR3 coding sequence is TGTGCCAGTAGTATAGGGCGGGACCATCAGCCCCAGCATTTT. Translation: CASSIGRDHQPQHF. The chain joins TRBV19 to TRBJ1-5, with D tentatively TRBD1 (5 bases). V was clipped by 1 base and J by 5 bases, with 9 bases between them. This CDR3 contains 14 residues. Germline CDR1 and CDR2: LNHDA and SQIVND (reference sequence).

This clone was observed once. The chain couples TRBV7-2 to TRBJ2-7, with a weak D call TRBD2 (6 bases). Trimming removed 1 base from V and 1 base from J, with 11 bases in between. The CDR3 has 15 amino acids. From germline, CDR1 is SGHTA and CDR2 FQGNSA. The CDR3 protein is CASSLEVRGSYEQYF. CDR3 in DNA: TGTGCCAGCAGCTTAGAGGTGCGGGGTTCCTACGAGCAGTACTTC.

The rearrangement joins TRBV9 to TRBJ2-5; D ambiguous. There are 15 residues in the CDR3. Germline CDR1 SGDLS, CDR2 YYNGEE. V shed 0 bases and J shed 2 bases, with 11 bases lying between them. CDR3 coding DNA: TGTGCCAGCAGCGTAGTCCCCGGGCAACAAGAGACCCAGTACTTC. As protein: CASSVVPGQQETQYF.

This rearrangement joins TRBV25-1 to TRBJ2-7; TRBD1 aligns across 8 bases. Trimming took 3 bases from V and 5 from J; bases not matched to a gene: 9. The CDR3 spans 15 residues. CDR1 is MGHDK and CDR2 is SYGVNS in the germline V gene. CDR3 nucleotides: TGTGCCAGCAGTGATCGGACAGGGCGACAGGACGAGCAGTACTTC. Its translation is CASSDRTGRQDEQYF.

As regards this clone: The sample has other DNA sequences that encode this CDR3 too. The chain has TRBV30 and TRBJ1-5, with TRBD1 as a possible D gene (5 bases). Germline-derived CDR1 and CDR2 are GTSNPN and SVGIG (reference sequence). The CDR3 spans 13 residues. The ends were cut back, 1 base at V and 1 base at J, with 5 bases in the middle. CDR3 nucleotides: TGTGCCTGGAGTGGGGACAGCAATCAGCCCCAGCATTTT. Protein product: CAWSGDSNQPQHF.